These T cell receptor beta chains were read from a single sample in a study of cytomegalovirus exposure and HLA in healthy donors. The data were produced by immunoSEQ multiplex PCR, yet TCRdb's version contains in-frame clones alone and is incomplete. The table has around 150,000 clones, about 65% seen once. Sequencing was done on a sample of PBMCs. These TCRs come from a man aged 35 to 55 in good health and CMV-seropositive. CDR3s include the opening cysteine and the closing phenylalanine or tryptophan. The D gene is left open where the match is weak. Some rows mark clone size as missing; the rest say once, few, many or name a class of expanded clone.

>TRBV15|NA|NA|TRBJ2-6
CATSRGGGSGANVLTF
TGTGCCACCAGCAGAGGAGGCGGATCCGGGGCCAACGTCCTGACTTTC
>TRBV7-9|NA|TRBD1|TRBJ1-1
CASSRTGGAGTEAFF
TGTGCCAGCAGCCGAACAGGGGGCGCGGGGACTGAAGCTTTCTTT
>TRBV9|NA|TRBD1|TRBJ2-7
CASSPKRGQGYEQYF
TGTGCCAGCAGCCCAAAGAGGGGACAGGGGTACGAGCAGTACTTC
>TRBV5-1|once|TRBD2|TRBJ2-5
CASSFLSSGGSETQYF
TGCGCCAGCAGCTTTTTATCTAGCGGGGGGTCGGAGACCCAGTACTTC
>TRBV6-1|NA|TRBD1|TRBJ1-5
CASSWDSFNQPQHF
TGTGCCAGCAGTTGGGACAGCTTCAATCAGCCCCAGCATTTT
>TRBV5-1|many|TRBD2|TRBJ2-5
CASSLRVAGGNQETQYF
TGCGCCAGCAGCTTGAGGGTAGCGGGGGGTAACCAAGAGACCCAGTACTTC
>TRBV7-9|NA|TRBD1|TRBJ1-4
CASSSRQGSNEKLFF
TGTGCCAGCAGCTCCCGACAGGGTTCTAATGAAAAACTGTTTTTT
>TRBV7-2|few|TRBD2|TRBJ2-7
CASSLIGGGGWTSYEQYF
TGTGCCAGCAGCTTAATTGGGGGCGGGGGGTGGACCTCCTACGAGCAGTACTTC
>TRBV6-5|few|TRBD2|TRBJ2-1
CASTQLAGAYNEQFF
TGTGCCAGCACTCAACTAGCGGGGGCCTACAATGAGCAGTTCTTC
>TRBV14|NA|NA|TRBJ2-1
CASSSTVWGRTYNEQFF
TGTGCCAGCAGCTCCACAGTCTGGGGGAGGACCTACAATGAGCAGTTCTTC
>TRBV5-6|NA|TRBD2|TRBJ2-5
CASSLAGGGETQYF
TGTGCCAGCAGCTTGGCGGGGGGAGGAGAGACCCAGTACTTC
>TRBV30|few|TRBD1|TRBJ1-4
CAWSPRGATNEKLFF
TGTGCCTGGAGTCCCAGGGGGGCAACTAATGAAAAACTGTTTTTT
>TRBV9|few|NA|TRBJ1-1
CASSLEGGTNTEAFF
TGTGCCAGCAGCCTGGAGGGGGGGACGAACACTGAAGCTTTCTTT
>TRBV7-2|NA|TRBD1|TRBJ1-6
CASSLWDRNSPLHF
TGTGCCAGCAGCCTGTGGGACAGAAATTCACCCCTCCACTTT
>TRBV14|NA|NA|TRBJ2-7
CASSFTGSEQYF
TGTGCCAGCAGCTTCACCGGTAGCGAGCAGTACTTC
>TRBV6-5|NA|TRBD1|TRBJ2-7
CASSSPGTGLYEQYF
TGTGCCAGCAGTTCGCCCGGGACAGGGCTGTACGAGCAGTACTTC
>TRBV20-1|NA|TRBD1|TRBJ2-7
CSADRGGEQYF
TGCAGTGCTGACAGGGGGGGCGAGCAGTACTTC